This passage covers 25 T cell receptor beta chains from one sample sequenced in a study of vaccination effects on CD4 cells after COVID-19. Culture lasted about nine days before CD4+ T cell isolation. Everyone in the study got two shots of either the BNT162b2 or mRNA-1273 vaccine. These receptors' targets are unknown. Only in-frame clones appear in the TCRdb table, and some are missing; sequencing was by immunoSEQ multiplex PCR. The sample lists about 40,000 clones, about two thirds seen once, with roughly 7.7% in the top ten. Sequences were derived from CD4+ T cells from PBMCs cultured without peptide, sampled after COVID-19 vaccination. All receptors come from a human donor who received a COVID-19 vaccine.

The chain links TRBV6-5 to TRBJ2-5; 7 nucleotides align to TRBD1. The CDR3 length is 15 residues. The ends lost 7 bases at V and 2 bases at J; junction bases unmatched: 10. From germline, CDR1 is MNHEY and CDR2 SVGAGI. CDR3 residues: CASTRQGWGQETQYF. CDR3 nucleotide sequence: TGTGCCAGCACGAGACAGGGTTGGGGTCAAGAGACCCAGTACTTC.

The V call is TRBV3-1 (or the pseudogene TRBV3-2), the J call TRBJ2-2, with D possibly matching TRBD1 (6 bases). CDR3 length: 15 amino acids. V was cut by 4 bases and J by 8 bases, with 17 bases left in between. Germline CDR1 and CDR2: LGHDT and YNNKEL (reference sequence). CDR3 bases: TGTGCCAGCAGCCGAGGGGGTTACTTTTATGGGGAGCTGTTTTTT. This gives the protein CASSRGGYFYGELFF.

This clone is a singleton in its sample. This chain uses TRBV6-2 or TRBV6-3 with TRBJ2-3; the D gene is possibly TRBD2 (6 bases). V lost 0 bases and J 1 base, leaving 17 bases between the germline ends. The CDR3 length is 18 residues. The V gene's germline CDR1 is MNHEY and CDR2 SVGEGT. The CDR3 spells CASSYSSMPASGTDTQYF. CDR3 DNA sequence: TGTGCCAGCAGTTACTCGTCGATGCCCGCTAGCGGCACAGATACGCAGTATTTT.

This chain joins TRBV18 and TRBJ2-3, with TRBD2 matching 11 bases. This CDR3 is 20 amino acids long. Germline CDR1 is KGHSH and CDR2 is LQKENI. V shed 1 base and J 1 base; nucleotides not matched to a gene: 13. The CDR3 sequence is CASSPRASGGFSTGTDTQYF. The CDR3 region has the DNA TGTGCCAGCTCACCACGCGCTAGCGGGGGGTTCTCAACTGGCACAGATACGCAGTATTTT.

The table lists this clone with a few counts. The V and J genes are TRBV6-5 and TRBJ1-5; TRBD1 might be the D (5 bases). Germline CDR1 MNHEY, CDR2 SVGAGI. The CDR3 length is 13 residues. The germline V and J ends were trimmed by 10 bases and 7 bases, with 17 bases remaining between them. The CDR3 DNA sequence: TGTGCCACCACCTGGGGACGGGAGCAGCCCCAGCATTTT. Amino acids: CATTWGREQPQHF.

The genes are TRBV18 and TRBJ2-5; the match to TRBD1 covers 7 bases. This CDR3 spans 14 amino acids. The V and J ends lost 2 bases and 2 bases, in that order; junction bases with no gene match: 2. Looked up from germline, CDR1 is KGHSH and CDR2 is LQKENI. CDR3 protein: CASSPRTGQETQYF. DNA of the CDR3: TGTGCCAGCTCACCAAGGACAGGACAAGAGACCCAGTACTTC.

This CDR3 reads CASSIGTSGALYEQYF. The CDR3 DNA reads TGTGCCAGTAGTATTGGGACTAGCGGGGCCCTCTACGAGCAGTACTTC. The chain links TRBV19 to TRBJ2-7, with 13 bases identical to TRBD2. Germline V CDR1 and CDR2: LNHDA, SQIVND (reference sequence). J gave up 3 bases and V 3 bases, and 5 bases lay outside the gene matches. The CDR3 loop spans 16 amino acids. Complete variable domain (other parts from reference TRBV19 and TRBJ2-7): DGGITQSPKYLFRKEGQNVTLSCEQNLNHDAMYWYRQDPGQGLRLIYYSQIVNDFQKGDIAEGYSVSREKKESFPLTVTSAQKNPTAFYLCASSIGTSGALYEQYFGPGTRLTVT.

The V gene is TRBV6-1, the J gene TRBJ2-1; no definite D call. There are 15 residues in the CDR3. Germline assignment: CDR1 MNHNS and CDR2 SASEGT. Trimming pared 2 bases from V and 2 bases from J, leaving 10 bases between. The CDR3 DNA is TGTGCCAGCAGTGAACAGAGTTTTCCCTACAATGAGCAGTTCTTC. This translates into CASSEQSFPYNEQFF.

This clone has only a few counts. V is TRBV2 and J is TRBJ1-1; 8 positions agree with TRBD1. After removal of 4 bases from V and 1 base from J, the junction contained 2 bases not matched to a gene. The CDR3 is 14 amino acids. Germline V gene data show CDR1 as SNHLY and CDR2 as FYNNEI. This chain's CDR3 is CASSGRGRNTEAFF. CDR3 nucleotide sequence: TGTGCCAGCAGTGGCAGGGGGCGGAACACTGAAGCTTTCTTT.

This clone was detected only a few times. The rearrangement links TRBV19 to TRBJ1-2; D is perhaps TRBD1 (6 bases). CDR1 is LNHDA, CDR2 SQIVND, per germline (reference sequence). V was shortened by 6 bases and J by 0 bases, with 11 bases between the two germline ends. The CDR3 runs 14 residues. CDR3 sequence (DNA): TGTGCCAGTAGGAGACAGGAGACTAACTATGGCTACACCTTC. It is translated as CASRRQETNYGYTF.

CDR3 nucleotides: TGTGCCAGCAGTCTCGAAAAACTGTTTTTT. It yields the protein CASSLEKLFF. This chain links TRBV6-5 with TRBJ1-4; the D is unclear. Germline assignment: CDR1 MNHEY and CDR2 SVGAGI. V lost 5 bases to trimming and J lost 8 bases, with 3 bases between them. There are 10 residues in the CDR3.

This clone was observed a handful of times. The chain employs TRBV6-5 and TRBJ2-7; D remains unclear. V was cut by 0 bases and J by 2 bases, with 11 bases left in between. CDR1 and CDR2 from the germline V gene are MNHEY and SVGAGI. The CDR3 loop spans 15 amino acids. CDR3 nucleotide sequence: TGTGCCAGCAGTTACTCGAACGGCAGCCCCTACGAGCAGTACTTC. It encodes CASSYSNGSPYEQYF.

V usage is TRBV20-1 and J usage is TRBJ1-5; 7 bases line up with TRBD1. Germline V gene lookup returns CDR1 DFQATT and CDR2 SNEGSKA (reference sequence). The CDR3 runs 17 residues. J lost 0 bases, V lost 3 bases, and 11 bases had no gene match. The CDR3 is CSASVPRGGYSNQPQHF. The CDR3 bases are TGCAGTGCTAGTGTCCCCAGGGGGGGGTATAGCAATCAGCCCCAGCATTTT.

This clone was seen more than once but under ten times. V is TRBV19 and J is TRBJ1-5; 9 bases agree with TRBD1. The CDR3 extends over 14 amino acids. Trimming at V came to 5 bases and at J to 6 bases, leaving 5 bases not matched to a gene. Germline V CDR1 and CDR2: LNHDA, SQIVND (reference sequence). The CDR3 region has the DNA TGTGCCAGTAGTCTGACAGGGGGACTTCAGCCCCAGCATTTT. As protein: CASSLTGGLQPQHF.

V is TRBV6-5 and J is TRBJ2-5, with D uncertain. Deletions cut 5 bases from V and 5 bases from J, with 6 bases between. CDR1 and CDR2 (germline): MNHEY, SVGAGI. The CDR3 is 11 residues long. DNA for the CDR3: TGTGCCAGCAGTAGGGCTGAGACCCAGTACTTC. It encodes CASSRAETQYF.

The sample holds a few counts of this clone. The chain links TRBV5-1 to TRBJ2-5; the D call may be TRBD1 or TRBD2 (5 bases each). Germline-derived CDR1 and CDR2 are SGHRS and YFSETQ. V lost 3 bases and J 2 bases, leaving 8 bases between the germline ends. This CDR3 is built from 13 residues. The DNA of the CDR3 is TGCGCCAGCAGCTGGGACCTACAAGAGACCCAGTACTTC. Residues: CASSWDLQETQYF.

This clone has just a few counts. The chain uses TRBV14 and TRBJ1-2, with 9 bases matching TRBD1. Germline values: CDR1 SGHDN, CDR2 FVKESK. Losses at the gene ends were 4 bases for V and 8 bases for J; bases not matched to a gene: 11. This CDR3 comprises 15 residues. CDR3 bases: TGTGCCAGCAGCCGCGGTCCCGGGACAGGGTTCGGCTACACCTTC. Translating it yields CASSRGPGTGFGYTF. The full variable domain, its missing parts supplied by reference TRBV14 and TRBJ1-2, is EAGVTQFPSHSVIEKGQTVTLRCDPISGHDNLYWYRRVMGKEIKFLLHFVKESKQDESGMPNNRFLAERTGGTYSTLKVQPAELEDSGVYFCASSRGPGTGFGYTFGSGTRLTVV.

This sequence joins TRBV6-5 and TRBJ2-7; D is possibly TRBD1 (6 bases). There are 13 residues in the CDR3. Germline assignment: CDR1 MNHEY and CDR2 SVGAGI. V lost 9 bases to trimming and J lost 3 bases, with 15 bases between them. This CDR3 is CASIGTILYEQYF. The CDR3 coding sequence is TGTGCCAGTATAGGGACAATTCTCTACGAGCAGTACTTC.

The chain uses TRBV6-1 and TRBJ2-1, with 10 bases lining up with TRBD2. Germline CDR1 and CDR2: MNHNS and SASEGT. The CDR3 contains 16 residues. V was clipped by 2 bases and J by 4 bases; unmatched bases: 5. This chain's CDR3 is CASSEFGLAEYNEQFF. In DNA form, the CDR3 reads TGTGCCAGCAGTGAATTCGGACTAGCGGAATACAATGAGCAGTTCTTC.

V gene TRBV11-3 combines with J gene TRBJ1-1; D ambiguous. The CDR3 length is 13 residues. The germline gives CDR1 SGHNT, CDR2 YENEEA. The germline V and J ends were trimmed by 1 base and 3 bases, with 6 bases remaining between them. In DNA form, the CDR3 reads TGTGCCAGCAGCTTAGTGCGGGACACTGAAGCTTTCTTT. Encoded protein: CASSLVRDTEAFF.

The chain is built from TRBV6-4 and TRBJ2-2; possible D gene TRBD2, 6 bases. CDR3 length: 15 residues. Germline CDR1 is MRHNA and CDR2 is SNTAGT. With 7 bases removed from V and 1 base from J, the gap between germline ends came to 13 bases. In DNA form, the CDR3 reads TGTGCCAGCACAACGGACGGGGGGAACACCGGGGAGCTGTTTTTT. Translation gives CASTTDGGNTGELFF.

J is TRBJ1-5 and V is TRBV6-6; D is uncertain. This CDR3 has 13 amino acids. In germline, CDR1 is MNHNY, CDR2 SVGAGI (reference sequence). V lost 2 bases, J lost 4 bases, and 6 bases lay in between. The CDR3 reads CASSYHENQPQHF. The CDR3 coding sequence is TGTGCCAGCAGTTACCATGAGAATCAGCCCCAGCATTTT.

The rearrangement links TRBV7-2 to TRBJ2-1; 8 bases map to TRBD2. V lost 1 base and J lost 4; bases outside the gene matches: 6. Germline values: CDR1 SGHTA, CDR2 FQGNSA. The CDR3 sequence is 16 residues long. This CDR3 is CASSLVVSGGYNEQFF. The CDR3 DNA follows: TGTGCCAGCAGCTTAGTGGTGAGCGGGGGTTACAATGAGCAGTTCTTC.

The gene calls are TRBV15 and TRBJ2-7; 8 bases match TRBD1. V gave up 5 bases and J gave up 5 bases; unmatched junction bases: 5. Germline assignment: CDR1 LNHNV and CDR2 YYDKDF (reference sequence). This CDR3 is built from 13 residues. The CDR3 sequence is CATSSDRANEQYF. The CDR3 DNA follows: TGTGCCACCAGCTCGGACAGGGCGAACGAGCAGTACTTC.

This clone was counted between two and nine times. The J gene is TRBJ1-2, the V gene TRBV7-2; D is ambiguous. This CDR3 is 13 amino acids long. Trimming shortened V by 5 bases and J by 5 bases, and 12 bases separated the two germline ends. Germline V gene sequence: CDR1 SGHTA, CDR2 FQGNSA. CDR3 coding DNA: TGTGCCAGCAGCATTGACCGGCAATATGGCTACACCTTC. Translated, it gives CASSIDRQYGYTF.